The 12 T cell receptor beta chains in this list originate from one sample, sequenced in a study of blood T cell repertoires in COVID-19. Sequencing was performed with immunoSEQ multiplex PCR; in TCRdb, only in-frame clones are kept and a portion is missing. The data show approximately 340,000 clones, 80% to 95% seen once. Source material: PBMCs or T cells enriched from blood (not recorded which). Receptor source: a woman between 40 and 55 years old who had been exposed to COVID-19.

The rearrangement joins TRBV7-9 to TRBJ2-7; possible D gene TRBD2, 6 bases. V dropped 7 bases and J dropped 10 bases, with 17 bases sitting between them. This CDR3 has 12 residues. CDR1 and CDR2 (germline): SEHNR, FQNEAQ (reference sequence). Here the CDR3 reads CASTSPGLPQYF. DNA for the CDR3: TGTGCCAGCACCTCCCCAGGACTACCCCAGTACTTC. The whole variable domain, filled in from reference TRBV7-9 and TRBJ2-7, reads DTGVSQNPRHKITKRGQNVTFRCDPISEHNRLYWYRQTLGQGPEFLTYFQNEAQLEKSRLLSDRFSAERPKGSFSTLEIQRTEQGDSAMYLCASTSPGLPQYFGPGTRLTVT.

The gene calls are TRBV5-8 and TRBJ2-3, with 14 bases fitting TRBD2. The J segment lost 4 bases and the V segment lost 4 bases, leaving 2 bases of the junction unmatched. The CDR3 loop spans 15 amino acids. Germline CDR1 SGHTS, CDR2 YDEGEE. CDR3 sequence (DNA): TGTGCCAGCAGCGGGACTAGCGGGAGATCAGATACGCAGTATTTT. Protein: CASSGTSGRSDTQYF. Complete variable domain (other parts from reference TRBV5-8 and TRBJ2-3): EAGVTQSPTHLIKTRGQQATLRCSPISGHTSVYWYQQALGLGLQFLLWYDEGEERNRGNFPPRFSGRQFPNYSSELNVNALELEDSALYLCASSGTSGRSDTQYFGPGTRLTVL.

This chain uses TRBV9 with TRBJ1-3; maybe TRBD1 (6 bases). This CDR3 has 14 residues. V was trimmed by 0 bases and J by 4 bases, leaving 8 bases between them. CDR1 SGDLS and CDR2 YYNGEE come from the germline V gene. Written as DNA, the CDR3 is TGTGCCAGCAGCGTAGAGGGGGTCGGAAACACCATATATTTT. Encoded protein: CASSVEGVGNTIYF.

This chain links TRBV7-9 with TRBJ1-3; 8 bases agree with TRBD1. CDR1 and CDR2 from the germline V gene are SEHNR and FQNEAQ (reference sequence). V gave up 7 bases and J gave up 2 bases; unmatched junction bases: 7. The CDR3 runs 15 residues. The CDR3 coding sequence is TGTGCCAGCAACAGGGGGGGCTTCGCTGGAAACACCATATATTTT. Translated: CASNRGGFAGNTIYF.

The rearrangement uses TRBV10-3 and TRBJ2-1; perhaps TRBD2 as D (7 bases). V was cut by 4 bases and J by 6 bases, with 13 bases left in between. The CDR3 is 14 amino acids. Germline V CDR1 and CDR2: ENHRY, SYGVKD. Written as DNA, the CDR3 is TGTGCCATCAGTGTGGGGGGGGCCTCCAATGAGCAGTTCTTC. Protein sequence: CAISVGGASNEQFF.

V and J are TRBV7-9 and TRBJ1-2; 9 nucleotides match TRBD1. J gave up 3 bases and V 1 base, and 6 bases lay outside the gene matches. The CDR3 is made up of 16 amino acids. Germline values: CDR1 SEHNR, CDR2 FQNEAQ (reference sequence). CDR3 sequence: CASSLELGQGDYGYTF. The CDR3 DNA reads TGTGCCAGCAGCTTAGAACTGGGACAGGGAGACTATGGCTACACCTTC.

V usage is TRBV7-3 and J usage is TRBJ2-1; 9 bases fit TRBD1. The V and J ends lost 5 bases and 0 bases, in that order; junction bases with no gene match: 5. CDR3 length equals 16 residues. In germline, CDR1 is SGHTA, CDR2 FQGTGA. CDR3 coding DNA: TGTGCCAGCAGCGTCGAACAGGGGGCCTCCTACAATGAGCAGTTCTTC. Residues: CASSVEQGASYNEQFF.

This clone has a single count. The chain combines TRBV3-1 (or the pseudogene TRBV3-2) with TRBJ1-1; D perhaps matches TRBD1 (6 bases). CDR1 LGHDT and CDR2 YNNKEL come from the germline V gene (reference sequence). CDR3 size: 14 residues. Between the trimmed V and J ends, which lost 5 bases and 2 bases, there was a span of 12 bases. The CDR3 loop reads CASSTRTVNTEAFF. The CDR3 DNA sequence: TGTGCCAGCAGCACTAGGACAGTTAACACTGAAGCTTTCTTT.

The chain has TRBV2 and TRBJ1-3, with 8 nucleotides matching TRBD1. Trimming took 0 bases from V and 8 from J; bases not matched to a gene: 3. The germline V gene has CDR1 SNHLY and CDR2 FYNNEI. The CDR3 is made up of 14 amino acids. The CDR3 DNA follows: TGTGCCAGCAGTGAAGCCCCAGGGGGCTACACCATATATTTT. It yields the protein CASSEAPGGYTIYF. The full variable domain, with the rest looked up from reference TRBV2 and TRBJ1-3, is EPEVTQTPSHQVTQMGQEVILRCVPISNHLYFYWYRQILGQKVEFLVSFYNNEISEKSEIFDDQFSVERPDGSNFTLKIRSTKLEDSAMYFCASSEAPGGYTIYFGEGSWLTVV.

The chain employs TRBV5-1 and TRBJ1-4, with unresolved D. Germline V CDR1 and CDR2: SGHRS, YFSETQ. Trimming removed 5 bases from V and 0 bases from J, with 17 bases in between. The CDR3 covers 17 residues. Here the CDR3 reads CASRAEADHTTNEKLFF. As DNA, the CDR3 is TGCGCCAGCAGGGCCGAGGCAGATCATACAACTAATGAAAAACTGTTTTTT.

The V gene is TRBV4-3, the J gene TRBJ2-7; a possible D gene is TRBD1 (5 bases). The germline CDR1 and CDR2 sequences are LGHNA and YSLEER. Trimming cost V 0 bases and J 0 bases, with 12 bases left between them. This CDR3 has 16 amino acids. For the CDR3, the DNA is TGCGCCAGCAGCCAAGATTGGGCCAGGGCCTCCTACGAGCAGTACTTC. Amino acids: CASSQDWARASYEQYF.

The gene calls are TRBV6-5 and TRBJ1-6, with D perhaps TRBD1 (5 bases). The V end lost 4 bases, the J end lost 1 base, and 11 bases lay between the germline ends. Germline CDR1 and CDR2: MNHEY and SVGAGI. This CDR3 is 16 amino acids long. The CDR3 DNA follows: TGTGCCAGCAGTTCATCCCAGGGTTCCTATAATTCACCCCTCCACTTT. Protein sequence: CASSSSQGSYNSPLHF.